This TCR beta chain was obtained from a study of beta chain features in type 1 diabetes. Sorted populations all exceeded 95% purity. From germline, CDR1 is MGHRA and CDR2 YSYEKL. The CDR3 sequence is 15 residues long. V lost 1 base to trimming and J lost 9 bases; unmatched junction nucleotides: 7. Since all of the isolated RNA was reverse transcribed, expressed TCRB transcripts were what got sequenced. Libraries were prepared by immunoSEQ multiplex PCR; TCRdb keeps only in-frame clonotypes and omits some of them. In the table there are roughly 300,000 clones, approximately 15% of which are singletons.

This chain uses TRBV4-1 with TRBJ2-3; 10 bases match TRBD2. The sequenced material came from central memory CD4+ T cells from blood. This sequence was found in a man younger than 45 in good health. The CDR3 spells CASSQVGTSAGTQYF. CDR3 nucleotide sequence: TGCGCCAGCAGCCAAGTGGGGACTAGCGCTGGCACGCAGTATTTT.